Listed below are T cell receptor beta chains from one sample, sequenced in a study of shared clonotypes between healthy human individuals. The data were produced by immunoSEQ multiplex PCR, yet TCRdb's version contains in-frame clones alone and is incomplete. Of roughly 2,500,000 clones in the sample, 93% were seen once. The sample comprised naive CD4+ T cells from PBMCs. All receptors derive from a man between 18 and 35 years old in good health. Some clones in this sample may be carry-over from other donors' samples. The conserved cysteine and the conserved F or W are not part of the CDR3 here. Only part of the rows carry a size: once, few, many, or a class if the clone is expanded.

V gene,CDR3 length,clone size,J gene,CDR3 protein
TRBV5-5,15,NA,TRBJ2-7,ASSPTAVGRVTYEQY
TRBV5-4,14,NA,TRBJ2-1,ASSLEYGGRANEQF
TRBV5-4,13,once,TRBJ2-2,ASSLISRDTGELF
TRBV29-1,12,NA,TRBJ2-1,SVGSGVRGNEQF
TRBV9,11,NA,TRBJ2-1,ASSEGRYNEQF
TRBV27,16,NA,TRBJ2-7,ASSLQNQGTGFFYEQY
TRBV5-4,11,NA,TRBJ1-2,ASSLKGAWGYT
TRBV6-5,14,NA,TRBJ1-2,ASSYGTASTPYGYT
TRBV29-1,12,NA,TRBJ2-7,SVEGSGTAYEQY
TRBV27,13,NA,TRBJ1-5,ASSLLGASNQPQH
TRBV27,12,NA,TRBJ2-5,ASSFTGVRETQY
TRBV11-3,11,NA,TRBJ2-7,ASGQPSSYEQY
TRBV11-2,13,NA,TRBJ2-7,ASSLWGTENYEQY
TRBV5-1,13,NA,TRBJ2-2,ASSLTSGNTGELF
TRBV25-1,14,NA,TRBJ2-3,ASENSLAGGRDTQY
TRBV7-9,10,NA,TRBJ1-1,ASSQDPGRAF
TRBV9,12,NA,TRBJ2-2,ASSVRGDSGELF
TRBV9,12,NA,TRBJ1-1,ASSAGGTAAEAF
TRBV28,12,NA,TRBJ1-5,ASSPYMGSQPQH
TRBV6-5,13,NA,TRBJ2-2,ASSTGGSNTGELF
TRBV5-4,13,once,TRBJ2-1,ASSLVDRGLNEQF
TRBV5-4,13,NA,TRBJ2-1,ASSSRTSGKGEQF
TRBV27,13,NA,TRBJ2-7,ASSSPGQGRYEQY
TRBV9,14,NA,TRBJ1-2,ASSVVGQGGPYGYT
TRBV7-9,13,NA,TRBJ2-1,ASSPLRGRRNEQF
TRBV18,13,NA,TRBJ2-1,ASSPRLAGDREQF
TRBV6-1,9,NA,TRBJ2-2,ASSELRELF
TRBV28,14,NA,TRBJ2-1,ASSSSERGNNNEQF
TRBV28,10,NA,TRBJ2-3,ASSQRQYGQY
TRBV4-3,14,NA,TRBJ2-7,ASSQRPSSIGYEQY
TRBV28,15,NA,TRBJ1-5,ASSFGLGQEYYQPQH
TRBV4-3,12,NA,TRBJ2-5,ASLTATDQETQY
TRBV30,11,NA,TRBJ2-3,AWQRGGTDTQY
TRBV30,11,few,TRBJ1-1,AWRSSGSTEAF
TRBV7-2,13,once,TRBJ2-7,ASSTRSGGIYEQY
TRBV7-3,13,NA,TRBJ2-2,ASSLTTSSGGELF
TRBV28,12,NA,TRBJ2-5,ASRSTGTGETQY
TRBV19,11,NA,TRBJ2-2,ASSIPPPGELF
TRBV29-1,13,NA,TRBJ2-4,SVEAGGELKNIQY
TRBV7-9,13,once,TRBJ1-4,ASSVTRGANEKLF
TRBV7-8,13,NA,TRBJ1-3,ASSPIAGVGYTIY
TRBV6-1,12,NA,TRBJ1-2,ASSAQNRGQGYT
TRBV11-2,15,NA,TRBJ2-1,ASSLHPGLAGGLEQF
TRBV20-1,8,NA,TRBJ1-2,SARGSRYT
TRBV28,11,few,TRBJ1-2,ASRPGQHYGYT
TRBV18,12,few,TRBJ1-1,ASSPRASNTEAF
TRBV2,12,once,TRBJ2-3,ASIRQRGTDTQY
TRBV11-3,13,NA,TRBJ2-1,ASSSGQIGHNEQF
TRBV7-9,12,NA,TRBJ2-7,ASSLKDTRDEQY
TRBV5-6,11,once,TRBJ1-5,ASSLGQNQPQH
TRBV10-3,9,NA,TRBJ2-2,AISDPGELF
TRBV4-2,11,NA,TRBJ1-4,ASSQGAVEKLF
TRBV4-2,12,once,TRBJ1-4,ASSQVGSNEKLF
TRBV5-1,13,NA,TRBJ2-2,ASSLNLAGVPSLF
TRBV27,11,NA,TRBJ1-2,ASSRTGMWGYT